This entry describes one T cell receptor beta chain. Its antigen is still unknown. These data belong to a study of identical twins. The study, taken as a whole, reports: Excess sharing between twins was weaker in beta out-of-frame sequences.

Germline V gives CDR1 LNHDA, CDR2 SQIVND (reference sequence). The CDR3 loop spans 13 amino acids. The V end lost 5 bases, the J end lost 7 bases, and 11 bases lay between the germline ends. TCRdb re-derived calls from the 5' RACE reads in MiXCR, one entry per CDR3 protein. The repertoire holds more than 650,000 distinct CDR3 sequences, over 5% seen once, with under 2% in the top ten. The J gene is TRBJ2-2, the V gene TRBV19; D assignment may be TRBD1 or TRBD2 (5 bases each). Sequencing was performed on naive T cells sorted from blood. The receptor comes from a man younger than 35 in good health. The CDR3 reads CASSQGSGGELFF. The DNA of the CDR3 is TGTGCCAGTAGTCAGGGAAGCGGCGGGGAGCTGTTTTTT.